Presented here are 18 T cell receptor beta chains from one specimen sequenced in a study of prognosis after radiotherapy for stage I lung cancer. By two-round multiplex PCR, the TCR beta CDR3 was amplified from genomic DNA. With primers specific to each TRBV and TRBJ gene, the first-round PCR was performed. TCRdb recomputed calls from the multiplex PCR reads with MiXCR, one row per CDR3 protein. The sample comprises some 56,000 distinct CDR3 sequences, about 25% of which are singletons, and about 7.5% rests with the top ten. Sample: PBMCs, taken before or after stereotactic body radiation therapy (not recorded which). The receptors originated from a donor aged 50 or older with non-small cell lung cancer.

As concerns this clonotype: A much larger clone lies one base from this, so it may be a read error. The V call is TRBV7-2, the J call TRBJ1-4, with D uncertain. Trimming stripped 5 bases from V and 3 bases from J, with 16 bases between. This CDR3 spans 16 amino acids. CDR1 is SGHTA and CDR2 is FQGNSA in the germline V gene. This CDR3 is CASSAREKRSNEKLFF. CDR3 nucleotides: TGTGCCAGCAGCGCGAGGGAAAAGAGGTCTAATGAAAAACTGTTTTTT.

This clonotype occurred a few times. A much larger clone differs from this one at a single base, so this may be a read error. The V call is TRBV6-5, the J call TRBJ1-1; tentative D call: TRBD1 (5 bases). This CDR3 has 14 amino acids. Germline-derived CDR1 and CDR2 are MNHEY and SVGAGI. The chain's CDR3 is CGSSYSMAGPEAFF. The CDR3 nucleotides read TGTGGCAGCAGTTACTCGATGGCGGGACCTGAAGCTTTCTTT.

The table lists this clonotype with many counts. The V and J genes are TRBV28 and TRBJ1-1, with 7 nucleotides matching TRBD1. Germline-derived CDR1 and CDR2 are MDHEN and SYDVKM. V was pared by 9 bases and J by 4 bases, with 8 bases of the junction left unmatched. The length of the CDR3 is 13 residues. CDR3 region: CASMTGWSTEAFF. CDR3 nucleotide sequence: TGTGCCAGTATGACAGGGTGGAGCACTGAAGCTTTCTTT.

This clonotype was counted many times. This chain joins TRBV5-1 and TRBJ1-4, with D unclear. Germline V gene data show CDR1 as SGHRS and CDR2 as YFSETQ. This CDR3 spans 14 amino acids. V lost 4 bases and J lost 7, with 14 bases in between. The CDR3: CASSLGLEGEKLFF. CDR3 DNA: TGCGCCAGCAGCCTGGGCCTAGAAGGTGAAAAACTGTTTTTT.

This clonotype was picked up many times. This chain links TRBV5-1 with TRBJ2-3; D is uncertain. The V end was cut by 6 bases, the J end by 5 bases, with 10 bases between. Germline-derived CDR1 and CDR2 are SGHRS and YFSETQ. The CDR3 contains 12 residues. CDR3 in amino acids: CASKDGVDTQYF. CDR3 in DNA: TGCGCCAGCAAAGACGGTGTAGATACGCAGTATTTT.

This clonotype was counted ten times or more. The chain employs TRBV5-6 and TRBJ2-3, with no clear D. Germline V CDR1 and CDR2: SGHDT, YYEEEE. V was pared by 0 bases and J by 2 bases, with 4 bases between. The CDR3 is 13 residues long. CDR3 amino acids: CASSLGHTDTQYF. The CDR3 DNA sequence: TGTGCCAGCAGCTTGGGGCACACAGATACGCAGTATTTT.

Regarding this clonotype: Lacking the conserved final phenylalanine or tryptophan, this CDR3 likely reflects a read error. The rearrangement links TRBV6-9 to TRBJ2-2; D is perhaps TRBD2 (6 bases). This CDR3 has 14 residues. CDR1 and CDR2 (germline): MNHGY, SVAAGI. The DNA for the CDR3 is TGTGCCAGCAGTTCCACTCCGAACACCGGGGGGCTGTTTCTT. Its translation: CASSSTPNTGGLFL.

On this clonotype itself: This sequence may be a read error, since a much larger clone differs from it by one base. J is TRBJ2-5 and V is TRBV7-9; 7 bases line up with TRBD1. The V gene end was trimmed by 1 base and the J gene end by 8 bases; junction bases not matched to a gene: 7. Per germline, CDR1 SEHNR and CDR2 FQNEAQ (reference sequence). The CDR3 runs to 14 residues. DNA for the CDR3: TGTGCCAGCAGCTTAGGTCAGGGGGTGGATACCCAGTACTTC. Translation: CASSLGQGVDTQYF.

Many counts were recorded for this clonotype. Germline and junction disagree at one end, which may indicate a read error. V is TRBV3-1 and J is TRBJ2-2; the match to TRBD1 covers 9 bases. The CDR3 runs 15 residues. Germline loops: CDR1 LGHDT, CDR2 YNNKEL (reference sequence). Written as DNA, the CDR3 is TGTGCCAGCAGCTCCGGGACAGGGAACGCCGGGGAGCTGTTTTTT. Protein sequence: CASSSGTGNAGELFF.

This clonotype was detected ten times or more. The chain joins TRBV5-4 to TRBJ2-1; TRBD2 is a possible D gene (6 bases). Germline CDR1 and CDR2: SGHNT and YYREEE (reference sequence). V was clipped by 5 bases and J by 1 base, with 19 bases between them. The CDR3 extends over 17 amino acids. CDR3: CASRLGGGQLSYNEQFF. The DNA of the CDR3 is TGTGCCAGCAGGCTGGGAGGAGGGCAACTTTCCTACAATGAGCAGTTCTTC. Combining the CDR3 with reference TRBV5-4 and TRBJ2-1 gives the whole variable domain ETGVTQSPTHLIKTRGQQVTLRCSSQSGHNTVSWYQQALGQGPQFIFQYYREEENGRGNFPPRFSGLQFPNYSSELNVNALELDDSALYLCASRLGGGQLSYNEQFFGPGTRLTVL.

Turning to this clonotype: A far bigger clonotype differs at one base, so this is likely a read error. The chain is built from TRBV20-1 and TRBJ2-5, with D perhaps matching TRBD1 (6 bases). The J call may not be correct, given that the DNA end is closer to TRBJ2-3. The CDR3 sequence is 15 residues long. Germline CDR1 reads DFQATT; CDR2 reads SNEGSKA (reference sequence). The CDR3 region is CSARDRGFGPDMQYF. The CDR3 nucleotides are TGCAGTGCTAGAGATAGGGGGTTTGGCCCCGATATGCAGTATTTT.

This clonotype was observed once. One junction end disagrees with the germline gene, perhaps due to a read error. Here the CDR3 DNA reads TGTGCCAGCAGACAAAGTGGGACAGACTTTCGTGAAGATTTCTTT. It encodes CASRQSGTDFREDFF. The gene calls are TRBV6-1 and TRBJ1-1; 7 bases map to TRBD1. CDR1 MNHNS and CDR2 SASEGT come from the germline V gene. This CDR3 is built from 15 residues.

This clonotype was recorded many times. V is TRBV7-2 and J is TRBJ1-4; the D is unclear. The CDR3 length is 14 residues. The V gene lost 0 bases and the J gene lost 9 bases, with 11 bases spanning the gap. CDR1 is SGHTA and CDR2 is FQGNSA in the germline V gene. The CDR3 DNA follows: TGTGCCAGCAGCTTAGCAGGTGACATGAAAAAACTGTTTTTT. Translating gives CASSLAGDMKKLFF. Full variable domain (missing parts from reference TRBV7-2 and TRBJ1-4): GAGVSQSPSNKVTEKGKDVELRCDPISGHTALYWYRQSLGQGLEFLIYFQGNSAPDKSGLPSDRFSAERTGGSVSTLTIQRTQQEDSAVYLCASSLAGDMKKLFFGSGTQLSVL.

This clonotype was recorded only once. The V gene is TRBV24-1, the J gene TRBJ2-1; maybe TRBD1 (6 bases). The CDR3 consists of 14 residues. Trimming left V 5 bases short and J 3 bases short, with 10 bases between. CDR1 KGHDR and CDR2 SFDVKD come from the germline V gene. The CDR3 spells CATSAGGHYNEQFF. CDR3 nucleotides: TGTGCCACCAGTGCTGGGGGCCACTACAATGAGCAGTTCTTC.

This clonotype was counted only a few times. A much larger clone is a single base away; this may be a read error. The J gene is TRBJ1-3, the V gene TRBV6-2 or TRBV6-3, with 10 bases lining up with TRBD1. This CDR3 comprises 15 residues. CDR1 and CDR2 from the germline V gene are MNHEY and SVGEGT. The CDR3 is CASGQGVYSGNAIYF. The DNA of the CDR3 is TGTGCCAGCGGACAGGGGGTATACTCTGGAAACGCCATATATTTT.

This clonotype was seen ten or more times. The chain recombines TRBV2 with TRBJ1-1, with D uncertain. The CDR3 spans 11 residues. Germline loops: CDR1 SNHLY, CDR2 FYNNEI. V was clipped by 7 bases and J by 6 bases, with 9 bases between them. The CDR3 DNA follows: TGTGCCAGCACCAGGCGGGCTGAAGCTTTCTTT. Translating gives CASTRRAEAFF.

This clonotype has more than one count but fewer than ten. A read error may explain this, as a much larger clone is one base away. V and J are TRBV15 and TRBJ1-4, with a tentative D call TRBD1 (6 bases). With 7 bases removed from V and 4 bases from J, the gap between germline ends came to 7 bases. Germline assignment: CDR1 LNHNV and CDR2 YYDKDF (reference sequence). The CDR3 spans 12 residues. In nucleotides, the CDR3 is TGTGCCACCATCAGGGGTAATGAAAAACTGTTTTTT. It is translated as CATIRGNEKLFF.

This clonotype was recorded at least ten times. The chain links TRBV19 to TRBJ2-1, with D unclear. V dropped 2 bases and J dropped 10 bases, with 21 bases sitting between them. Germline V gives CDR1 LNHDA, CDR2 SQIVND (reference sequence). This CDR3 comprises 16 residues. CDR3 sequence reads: CASSIKGAARLGEQFF. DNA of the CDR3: TGTGCCAGTAGTATAAAGGGTGCGGCACGCCTTGGGGAGCAGTTCTTC.